These T cell receptor beta chains were read from a single sample in a study of blood T cells in healthy people across ages. MiXCR was run by TCRdb on the 5' RACE reads, yielding one entry per CDR3 protein. In the table there are approximately 800,000 distinct CDR3 sequences, 25% to 30% of which are singletons. The data were also submitted as part of a second study, on T cells of mothers and their children.

Sequenced material: blood. The receptors come from a boy younger than 18 in good health. Each CDR3 is given with its conserved first and last residue. The D gene is left open where the match is weak. Clone size is not always given. Where it is, it says once, few, many or a class for expanded clones.

-	-	TRBV30	TRBJ2-7	CAFTQRTTIYEQYF	TGTGCCTTCACACAACGAACGACTATCTACGAGCAGTACTTC
-	-	TRBV12-3/TRBV12-4	TRBJ1-5	CASSSRDFYSNQPQHF	TGTGCCAGCAGTTCTAGGGATTTTTATAGCAATCAGCCCCAGCATTTT
-	-	TRBV7-3	TRBJ2-1	CASARGAGEQFF	TGTGCCAGCGCGAGGGGCGCGGGTGAGCAGTTCTTC
-	-	TRBV12-5	TRBJ1-4	CASGLVLGRNEKLFF	TGTGCTAGTGGTTTGGTCCTAGGGAGGAATGAAAAACTGTTTTTT
-	-	TRBV27	TRBJ2-7	CASSRHIAYEQYF	TGTGCCAGCAGCCGTCACATAGCCTACGAGCAGTACTTC
-	few	TRBV7-9	TRBJ2-5	CASSPDYLQETQYF	TGTGCCAGCAGCCCGGACTACCTCCAAGAGACCCAGTACTTC
-	few	TRBV4-2	TRBJ2-7	CASSQDSSYEQYF	TGTGCCAGCAGCCAAGATTCCAGCTACGAGCAGTACTTC
TRBD2	few	TRBV12-3/TRBV12-4	TRBJ2-1	CASRGTSGGPYNEQFF	TGTGCCAGCAGGGGGACTAGCGGGGGACCTTACAATGAGCAGTTCTTC
-	few	TRBV20-1	TRBJ2-5	CSAWEGATQTQYF	TGCAGTGCTTGGGAGGGGGCCACCCAGACCCAGTACTTC
-	few	TRBV16	TRBJ1-4	CASSQRVLNEKLFF	TGTGCCAGCAGCCAGCGGGTCCTTAATGAAAAACTGTTTTTT
-	-	TRBV6-5	TRBJ1-1	CASSSSFQGRGNTEAFF	TGTGCCAGCAGTTCCTCTTTCCAGGGACGGGGGAACACTGAAGCTTTCTTT
-	-	TRBV18	TRBJ1-2	CASSRTSGYGYTF	TGTGCCAGCTCACGAACGAGTGGCTATGGCTACACCTTC
-	few	TRBV20-1	TRBJ2-1	CSARLVNEQFF	TGCAGTGCTAGACTCGTGAATGAGCAGTTCTTC
-	-	TRBV5-6	TRBJ1-1	CASSLYGGPRGTEAFF	TGTGCCAGCAGCTTGTATGGGGGCCCGAGGGGAACTGAAGCTTTCTTT
TRBD2	few	TRBV6-1	TRBJ2-4	CVSSLGTSGAKNIQYF	TGTGTCAGCAGCCTTGGGACTAGCGGAGCCAAAAACATTCAGTACTTC
-	few	TRBV7-2	TRBJ2-5	CASSLGLYQETQYF	TGTGCCAGCAGCTTAGGTCTGTACCAAGAGACCCAGTACTTC
-	-	TRBV4-2	TRBJ1-3	CANSQDRRSGNTIYF	TGTGCCAACAGCCAAGACAGGCGCTCTGGAAACACCATATATTTT
TRBD1	-	TRBV20-1	TRBJ2-1	CSAVTGGGNEQFF	TGCAGTGCAGTAACAGGGGGCGGGAATGAGCAGTTCTTC
TRBD1	few	TRBV20-1	TRBJ1-2	CSAFDRGVYGYTF	TGCAGTGCTTTTGACAGGGGGGTATATGGCTACACCTTC
TRBD1	-	TRBV9	TRBJ2-1	CASSASSTTGKSYNEQFF	TGTGCCAGCAGCGCATCGAGTACGACAGGGAAATCCTACAATGAGCAGTTCTTC
-	few	TRBV7-9	TRBJ1-2	CASSLTGPYGYTF	TGTGCCAGCAGTTTAACAGGCCCCTATGGCTACACCTTC
TRBD1	few	TRBV7-8	TRBJ2-7	CASSLSAGGTYEQYF	TGTGCCAGCAGCTTAAGCGCAGGGGGAACCTACGAGCAGTACTTC
-	-	TRBV6-5	TRBJ2-7	CASSPWGGNYEQYF	TGTGCCAGCAGCCCCTGGGGGGGCAACTACGAGCAGTACTTC
-	few	TRBV3-1	TRBJ2-5	CASSQDLPGPFQETQYF	TGTGCCAGCAGCCAAGATCTCCCGGGGCCTTTCCAGGAGACCCAGTACTTC
TRBD1	few	TRBV7-8	TRBJ2-7	CASSLETGATYEQYF	TGTGCCAGCAGCTTAGAAACAGGGGCAACCTACGAGCAGTACTTC
-	-	TRBV6-6	TRBJ2-5	CASSVGWGEETQYF	TGTGCCAGCAGTGTTGGCTGGGGCGAAGAGACCCAGTACTTC
-	few	TRBV3-1	TRBJ2-3	CASSPPGKVTQYF	TGTGCCAGCAGCCCCCCGGGGAAGGTTACGCAGTATTTT
TRBD2	few	TRBV18	TRBJ2-7	CASSPVASSGDYEQYF	TGTGCCAGCTCACCAGTTGCAAGTAGCGGGGATTACGAGCAGTACTTC
-	-	TRBV21-1	TRBJ1-1	CASGTYLNTEAFF	TGTGCCAGCGGAACCTACCTGAACACTGAAGCTTTCTTT
-	few	TRBV6-1	TRBJ1-6	CASSGDFGGSPLHF	TGTGCCAGCAGTGGGGACTTTGGGGGGTCGCCCCTCCACTTT
-	-	TRBV12-3/TRBV12-4	TRBJ2-5	CASSPVSWETQYF	TGTGCCAGCAGCCCCGTCTCGTGGGAGACCCAGTACTTC
TRBD1	-	TRBV5-4	TRBJ1-4	CASSRETGGPPNEKLFF	TGTGCCAGCAGCAGGGAAACAGGGGGCCCGCCTAATGAAAAACTGTTTTTT
-	few	TRBV12-3/TRBV12-4	TRBJ2-7	CASSLGARYEQYF	TGTGCCAGCAGTTTAGGGGCTCGCTACGAGCAGTACTTC